Shown below are 10 T cell receptor beta chains from a single sample sequenced in a study of blood T cell repertoires in COVID-19. The assay was immunoSEQ multiplex PCR, and TCRdb's table has in-frame clones only and misses some. The profile shows around 110,000 clones, over 80% of them singletons. Sequencing used peripheral blood. All receptors derive from a young man with acute or convalescent COVID-19.

CDR3 nucleotide sequence: TGCGCCAGCAGCTCCAACGGGGTAGCGGGATACCCCTACAATGAGCAGTTCTTC. The encoded protein is CASSSNGVAGYPYNEQFF. The J gene is TRBJ2-1, the V gene TRBV5-1, with 8 bases that match TRBD2. The CDR3 sequence is 18 residues long. Germline V gene lookup returns CDR1 SGHRS and CDR2 YFSETQ. V lost 3 bases to trimming and J lost 2 bases; unmatched junction nucleotides: 13.

This clone has only one observation. This chain uses TRBV7-2 with TRBJ1-4; no clear D. This CDR3 has 15 amino acids. Germline lookup yields CDR1 SGHTA and CDR2 FQGNSA. With 4 bases removed from V and 5 bases from J, the gap between germline ends came to 14 bases. CDR3 residues: CASSSTVLPNEKLFF. As DNA, the CDR3 is TGTGCCAGCAGCTCCACAGTTCTCCCAAATGAAAAACTGTTTTTT.

This chain links TRBV6-5 with TRBJ2-7; 9 positions agree with TRBD2. The junction had 5 bases not matched to a gene; V was cut back by 4 bases and J by 4 bases. Germline V gene data show CDR1 as MNHEY and CDR2 as SVGAGI. The CDR3 spans 14 residues. The CDR3 coding sequence is TGTGCCAGCAGTTCGGGCGGGGGGGGTTACGAGCAGTACTTC. It specifies CASSSGGGGYEQYF.

The genes are TRBV2 and TRBJ2-7; TRBD2 is a possible D gene (6 bases). The CDR3 is made up of 18 amino acids. V lost 4 bases to trimming and J lost 0 bases, with 22 bases between them. The germline V gene encodes CDR1 SNHLY and CDR2 FYNNEI. CDR3 sequence: CASSGSGVVSGYSYEQYV. The CDR3 DNA reads as TGTGCCAGCAGTGGTTCGGGGGTGGTCAGTGGGTACTCCTACGAGCAGTACGTC.

J is TRBJ1-1 and V is TRBV7-5; the table's D call, TRBD1, has no DNA check behind it. TRBV7-5 is tagged as a pseudogene. The CDR3 spans 17 residues. The chain's CDR3 is CARSCQGPKHKNTEAFF. The CDR3, as DNA: TGTGCCAGAAGCTGTCAGGGCCCAAAACACAAGAACACTGAAGCTTTCTTT.

This sequence joins TRBV6-5 and TRBJ1-5; 12 nucleotides match TRBD1. Germline V gene sequence: CDR1 MNHEY, CDR2 SVGAGI. J lost 9 bases, V lost 6 bases, and 9 bases had no gene match. CDR3 length: 15 residues. CDR3 loop: CASRDGTGGLGPQHF. CDR3 nucleotide sequence: TGTGCCAGCAGAGATGGGACAGGGGGCCTTGGGCCCCAGCATTTT.

The chain joins TRBV9 to TRBJ1-2; 7 nucleotides align to TRBD1. CDR3 length: 16 residues. V was pared by 5 bases and J by 1 base, with 11 bases of the junction left unmatched. The germline V gene has CDR1 SGDLS and CDR2 YYNGEE. As DNA, the CDR3 is TGTGCCAGCAGGGATACCCAGGGGGGTGATAACTATGGCTACACCTTC. Encoded protein: CASRDTQGGDNYGYTF.

The chain links TRBV2 to TRBJ1-3; D is ambiguous. The CDR3 extends over 18 amino acids. Germline V gene sequence: CDR1 SNHLY, CDR2 FYNNEI. V was trimmed by 4 bases and J by 0 bases, leaving 19 bases between them. CDR3 nucleotides: TGTGCCAGCAGTGGGTCGTTCTACCCTACCCCCTCTGGAAACACCATATATTTT. Encoded protein: CASSGSFYPTPSGNTIYF.

This rearrangement joins TRBV5-6 to TRBJ2-5, with 9 nucleotides matching TRBD1. The trim removed 0 bases at V and 5 bases at J, leaving 5 bases unmatched. CDR1 and CDR2 from the germline V gene are SGHDT and YYEEEE. The CDR3 is made up of 15 amino acids. The CDR3, as DNA: TGTGCCAGCAGCTTGGCCACAGGGGGCTGGGAGACCCAGTACTTC. Its protein is CASSLATGGWETQYF.

The chain has TRBV5-5 and TRBJ2-2; D gene uncertain. This CDR3 region has 14 residues. V lost 0 bases and J lost 0, with 3 bases in between. In germline, CDR1 is SGHKS, CDR2 YYEKEE (reference sequence). The CDR3 nucleotides read TGTGCCAGCAGCTTGGGGCCGAACACCGGGGAGCTGTTTTTT. Its translation: CASSLGPNTGELFF.